The 29 T cell receptor beta chains in this list originate from one sample, sequenced in a study. TCRdb re-called the 5' RACE reads with MiXCR, one entry per CDR3 protein. This table has about 57,000 distinct CDR3 sequences, 25% to 30% appearing once. The material sequenced was tumor-infiltrating memory CD4+ T cells sorted from the breast tumor. Subset described: memory CD4+ T cells, CD4+CD45RO+CD25-. The receptor set was obtained from a female donor with breast cancer.

V usage is TRBV20-1 and J usage is TRBJ1-1, with D possibly TRBD1 on 5 matching bases. V lost 5 bases and J 4 bases, leaving 11 bases between the germline ends. Germline loops: CDR1 DFQATT, CDR2 SNEGSKA (reference sequence). The CDR3 is made up of 12 amino acids. The CDR3 here is CSAGLGGTEAFF. The CDR3, as DNA: TGCAGTGCTGGTCTGGGGGGCACTGAAGCTTTCTTT.

The CDR3 bases are TGTGCCAGCAGCCCGCGACGTTCGGGTGATACGCAGTATTTT. Protein product: CASSPRRSGDTQYF. This chain links TRBV7-9 with TRBJ2-3; D not resolved. CDR3 length: 14 residues. V was shortened by 5 bases and J by 6 bases, with 15 bases between the two germline ends. Looked up from germline, CDR1 is SEHNR and CDR2 is FQNEAQ (reference sequence).

This rearrangement joins TRBV30 to TRBJ1-4, with D uncertain. This CDR3 comprises 13 residues. The V end lost 2 bases, the J end lost 6 bases, and 10 bases lay between the germline ends. CDR1 is GTSNPN and CDR2 is SVGIG in the germline V gene (reference sequence). In nucleotides, the CDR3 is TGTGCCTGGAGTCTTCCGGCTCATGAAAAACTGTTTTTT. Its protein is CAWSLPAHEKLFF.

This clonotype was detected ten times or more. V usage is TRBV4-3 and J usage is TRBJ1-4; D is ambiguous. The CDR3 sequence is 14 residues long. The ends were cut back, 0 bases at V and 13 bases at J, with 15 bases in the middle. Germline CDR1 and CDR2: LGHNA and YSLEER. CDR3 DNA: TGCGCCAGCAGCCAAGACTCCTCGGCCGAACGACTGTTTTTT. It codes for CASSQDSSAERLFF.

Notes on this clonotype: The junction differs from germline at one of its ends, possibly a read error. This sequence joins TRBV4-1 and TRBJ1-5; D not resolved. The germline gives CDR1 MGHRA, CDR2 YSYEKL. The CDR3 spans 17 residues. The CDR3 reads CASSQRLGGEGNQPQHF. CDR3 DNA sequence: TGCGCCAGCAGCCAGAGACTGGGAGGTGAAGGCAATCAGCCCCAGCACTTT.

This clonotype appeared once. The junction differs from germline at one of its ends, possibly a read error. V is TRBV4-2 and J is TRBJ2-1; the D gene is possibly TRBD1 (5 bases). The CDR3 is made up of 17 amino acids. Germline V gives CDR1 LGHNA, CDR2 YNFKEQ. The DNA of the CDR3 is TGTGCCAGCAGCCAAGACGTGGGGCGGTCCTCCTGCAATGAGCAGTTCTTC. Translating gives CASSQDVGRSSCNEQFF.

V gene TRBV6-5 combines with J gene TRBJ1-5; D not certain. Germline assignment: CDR1 MNHEY and CDR2 SVGAGI. The CDR3 runs to 14 residues. V was clipped by 7 bases and J by 4 bases, with 14 bases between them. The CDR3 loop reads CASTPAGMNQPQHF. CDR3 DNA sequence: TGTGCCAGCACCCCGGCGGGGATGAATCAGCCCCAGCATTTT.

V usage is TRBV12-3 or TRBV12-4 and J usage is TRBJ2-7; tentatively, D is TRBD1 (5 bases). Trimming removed 6 bases from V and 6 bases from J, with 18 bases in between. This CDR3 is 14 amino acids long. The CDR3 bases are TGTGCCAGCAGCCCCAGACAGATCAACGGCGAGCAGTACTTC. It codes for CASSPRQINGEQYF.

About this clonotype itself: Since no conserved phenylalanine or tryptophan closes the CDR3, a read error is the likely cause. The chain employs TRBV4-2 and TRBJ2-7; no clear D. This CDR3 region has 13 residues. Between the trimmed V and J ends, which lost 4 bases and 5 bases, there was a span of 12 bases. The germline V gene has CDR1 LGHNA and CDR2 YNFKEQ. The CDR3 is CASSRKGLDEQYS. The CDR3 DNA reads as TGTGCCAGCAGCCGGAAGGGATTGGACGAGCAGTACTCC.

This clonotype was recorded a few times. The chain couples TRBV5-1 to TRBJ2-1, with 13 bases fitting TRBD2. The J segment lost 1 base and the V segment lost 6 bases, leaving 10 bases of the junction unmatched. Per germline, CDR1 SGHRS and CDR2 YFSETQ. This CDR3 contains 18 residues. CDR3 in amino acids: CASTAGTSGMSSYNEQFF. CDR3 bases: TGCGCCAGCACCGCCGGGACTAGCGGGATGAGTTCCTACAATGAGCAGTTCTTC.

This chain links TRBV20-1 with TRBJ2-2, with TRBD2 matching over 7 bases. Germline CDR1 DFQATT, CDR2 SNEGSKA (reference sequence). The ends lost 0 bases at V and 4 bases at J; junction bases unmatched: 14. The CDR3 runs 18 residues. Here the CDR3 DNA reads TGCAGTGCTAGAGATGGCCCCGGGGGGAGAAGTGGCACCGGGGAGCTGTTTTTT. The encoded protein is CSARDGPGGRSGTGELFF.

This clonotype was counted only a few times. The rearrangement joins TRBV5-1 to TRBJ2-7, with 7 bases fitting TRBD1. Germline-derived CDR1 and CDR2 are SGHRS and YFSETQ. The J segment lost 4 bases and the V segment lost 2 bases, leaving 6 bases of the junction unmatched. CDR3 size: 14 residues. CDR3 sequence: CASSFPGQPYEQYF. In DNA form, the CDR3 reads TGCGCCAGCAGCTTTCCGGGACAGCCGTACGAGCAGTACTTC.

V is TRBV5-1 and J is TRBJ2-7; no firm D call. The CDR3 totals 15 residues. Trimming removed 0 bases from V and 0 bases from J, with 10 bases in between. Germline V CDR1 and CDR2: SGHRS, YFSETQ. CDR3 loop: CASSLDALSSYEQYF. Here the CDR3 DNA reads TGCGCCAGCAGCTTGGACGCCCTGAGCTCCTACGAGCAGTACTTC. The whole variable domain, remainder taken from reference TRBV5-1 and TRBJ2-7, is KAGVTQTPRYLIKTRGQQVTLSCSPISGHRSVSWYQQTPGQGLQFLFEYFSETQRNKGNFPGRFSGRQFSNSRSEMNVSTLELGDSALYLCASSLDALSSYEQYFGPGTRLTVT.

This clonotype is deemed medium-sized. J is TRBJ2-3 and V is TRBV20-1; D not certain. Trimming pared 5 bases from V and 1 base from J, leaving 4 bases between. The CDR3 has 11 amino acids. The germline V gene encodes CDR1 DFQATT and CDR2 SNEGSKA (reference sequence). CDR3 sequence: CSAEGTDTQYF. DNA for the CDR3: TGCAGTGCTGAGGGCACAGATACGCAGTATTTT.

In this sample, this clonotype turned up once. V usage is TRBV19 and J usage is TRBJ2-1, with TRBD2 as a possible D gene (6 bases). Between the trimmed V and J ends, which lost 3 bases and 4 bases, there was a span of 13 bases. CDR1 is LNHDA and CDR2 is SQIVND in the germline V gene (reference sequence). The CDR3 covers 15 residues. CDR3: CASSMGRGGYNEQFF. The CDR3 DNA follows: TGTGCCAGTAGTATGGGGCGGGGAGGATACAATGAGCAGTTCTTC.

The chain employs TRBV5-1 and TRBJ2-7; D might be TRBD1 (5 bases). The CDR3 extends over 17 amino acids. The germline V and J ends were trimmed by 5 bases and 2 bases, with 23 bases remaining between them. Germline V gene sequence: CDR1 SGHRS, CDR2 YFSETQ. The CDR3 loop is CASRQSQGTSPPYEQYF. CDR3 nucleotide sequence: TGCGCCAGCAGGCAAAGCCAGGGAACCTCCCCGCCCTACGAGCAGTACTTC.

This clonotype has more than one count but fewer than ten. The rearrangement uses TRBV6-1 and TRBJ2-1; TRBD2 might be the D (6 bases). Per germline, CDR1 MNHNS and CDR2 SASEGT. The CDR3 consists of 15 residues. The V gene lost 4 bases and the J gene lost 3 bases, with 13 bases spanning the gap. Written as DNA, the CDR3 is TGTGCCAGCAGTGTTCTGGATAGCGGCTACAATGAGCAGTTCTTC. Its translation is CASSVLDSGYNEQFF.

The V call is TRBV6-5, the J call TRBJ2-1; 7 bases map to TRBD2. Trimming removed 6 bases from V and 8 bases from J; junction bases left unmatched: 7. The CDR3 is 13 residues long. Germline V gene lookup returns CDR1 MNHEY and CDR2 SVGAGI. For the CDR3, the DNA is TGTGCCAGCAGCCGATCGAGCGGGGATGAGCAGTTCTTC. Translation gives CASSRSSGDEQFF.

This clonotype was counted between two and nine times. Given the absence of the conserved phenylalanine or tryptophan at the CDR3 end, a read error is likely. The chain uses TRBV7-6 and TRBJ2-1; D is perhaps TRBD1 or TRBD2 (5 bases each). Germline CDR1 is SGHVS and CDR2 is FNYEAQ. The V gene lost 7 bases and the J gene lost 4 bases, with 8 bases spanning the gap. The length of the CDR3 is 12 residues. The CDR3 loop is CASTGAYNEQFS. CDR3 nucleotides: TGTGCCAGCACCGGGGCTTACAATGAGCAGTTCTCC.

There are a few counts of this clonotype. This rearrangement joins TRBV29-1 to TRBJ2-3; D is ambiguous. Germline values: CDR1 SQVTM, CDR2 ANQGSEA. This CDR3 contains 13 residues. V was pared by 5 bases and J by 0 bases, with 9 bases between. CDR3 in amino acids: CSVRLPSTDTQYF. The CDR3 coding sequence is TGCAGCGTTCGGCTACCAAGCACAGATACGCAGTATTTT.

The chain couples TRBV5-6 to TRBJ2-6, with D uncertain. V shed 3 bases and J shed 3 bases, with 4 bases lying between them. The CDR3 extends over 13 amino acids. Germline V gives CDR1 SGHDT, CDR2 YYEEEE. This chain's CDR3 is CASSSVGANVLTF. DNA of the CDR3: TGTGCCAGCAGCTCGGTTGGGGCCAACGTCCTGACTTTC.

This chain joins TRBV20-1 and TRBJ1-6; 8 bases align to TRBD1. CDR3 length: 16 amino acids. The germline gives CDR1 DFQATT, CDR2 SNEGSKA (reference sequence). V lost 0 bases to trimming and J lost 8 bases; unmatched junction nucleotides: 9. The CDR3 region is CSARENRQGRDSPLHF. CDR3 in DNA: TGCAGTGCTAGAGAAAATAGACAGGGGAGGGATTCACCCCTCCACTTT.

The J gene is TRBJ2-1, the V gene TRBV5-4; 14 bases fit TRBD2. Germline trimming cut 0 bases from V and 8 bases from J; bases unmatched to any gene: 7. CDR1 SGHNT and CDR2 YYREEE come from the germline V gene (reference sequence). This CDR3 is 17 amino acids long. The CDR3 nucleotides read TGTGCCAGCAGCTTGGGGACCGGGACTAGCGGGAGATATGAGCAGTTCTTC. Translation: CASSLGTGTSGRYEQFF.

The V and J genes are TRBV28 and TRBJ2-1; D gene uncertain. This CDR3 is 12 amino acids long. The germline V gene has CDR1 MDHEN and CDR2 SYDVKM. Trimming removed 8 bases at V and 13 bases at J, with 18 bases between. The DNA for the CDR3 is TGTGCCAGCGCACTTTTTGAGGACCGACAGTTCTTC. This codes for CASALFEDRQFF. The entire variable domain, with the rest obtained from reference TRBV28 and TRBJ2-1, is as follows: DVKVTQSSRYLVKRTGEKVFLECVQDMDHENMFWYRQDPGLGLRLIYFSYDVKMKEKGDIPEGYSVSREKKERFSLILESASTNQTSMYLCASALFEDRQFFGPGTRLTVL.

As to this clonotype: As the CDR3 is not closed by the conserved phenylalanine or tryptophan, this likely results from a read error. The chain has TRBV12-3 or TRBV12-4 and TRBJ1-1; D not certain. V was shortened by 2 bases and J by 1 base, with 11 bases between the two germline ends. The CDR3 is 15 amino acids. CDR3 DNA: TGTGCCAGCAGTTTATCGGGGTATAGGAACACTGAAGCTTTCTCT. Protein sequence: CASSLSGYRNTEAFS.

V usage is TRBV28 and J usage is TRBJ2-2; tentative D call: TRBD2 (5 bases). This CDR3 is 14 amino acids long. Trimming took 10 bases from V and 6 from J, leaving 18 bases between them. Germline-derived CDR1 and CDR2 are MDHEN and SYDVKM. CDR3 DNA sequence: TGTGCCACACGGCCGCCCACCGGGGCCGGGGAGCTGTTTTTT. Protein sequence: CATRPPTGAGELFF.

This chain connects TRBV7-3 to TRBJ1-1; maybe TRBD1 (5 bases). The CDR3 totals 15 residues. Germline V gene sequence: CDR1 SGHTA, CDR2 FQGTGA. The ends were cut back, 4 bases at V and 4 bases at J, with 16 bases in the middle. The CDR3 is CASSSLGGMRTEAFF. CDR3 nucleotides: TGTGCCAGCAGCTCCCTGGGGGGGATGCGCACTGAAGCTTTCTTT.

The J gene is TRBJ2-3, the V gene TRBV6-2 or TRBV6-3; the D gene could be TRBD1 or TRBD2 (6 bases each). Germline CDR1 is MNHEY and CDR2 is SVGEGT. The CDR3 is 18 residues long. The ends were cut back, 0 bases at V and 3 bases at J, with 19 bases in the middle. CDR3 loop: CASSYSISNRGRTDTQYF. The CDR3 DNA sequence: TGTGCCAGCAGTTACTCGATATCGAATAGGGGGAGGACAGATACGCAGTATTTT.

This clonotype was recorded a few times. J is TRBJ2-1 and V is TRBV5-1; 7 positions match TRBD2. The V and J ends lost 4 bases and 1 base, in that order; junction bases with no gene match: 2. Germline assignment: CDR1 SGHRS and CDR2 YFSETQ. The CDR3 spans 14 residues. The CDR3 reads CASSLAESYNEQFF. Here the CDR3 DNA reads TGCGCCAGCAGCCTAGCGGAATCCTACAATGAGCAGTTCTTC.